Presented here are 20 T cell receptor beta chains from one specimen sequenced in a study of T cell responses to AZD1222 COVID-19 vaccine. Only in-frame clones appear in the TCRdb table, and some are missing; sequencing was by immunoSEQ multiplex PCR. Of 85,000 to 130,000 clones in the sample, roughly 86% were seen once. Specimen: peripheral blood, collected 28 days after the second dose of the MenACWY control vaccine. The source is an adult who received the MenACWY meningococcal vaccine as a control.

The chain is built from TRBV5-1 and TRBJ1-1, with a weak D call TRBD1 (5 bases). V lost 4 bases to trimming and J lost 2 bases, with 12 bases between them. CDR1 and CDR2 (germline): SGHRS, YFSETQ. The CDR3 runs to 14 residues. The CDR3: CASSTGTGNTEAFF. The CDR3, as DNA: TGCGCCAGCAGCACTGGGACGGGAAACACTGAAGCTTTCTTT.

The chain combines TRBV6-5 with TRBJ2-5, with 9 bases aligning to TRBD2. Germline values: CDR1 MNHEY, CDR2 SVGAGI. Losses at the gene ends were 0 bases for V and 3 bases for J; bases not matched to a gene: 5. This CDR3 is 16 amino acids long. CDR3 region: CASSYSWRGGEETQYF. The CDR3 DNA is TGTGCCAGCAGTTACTCCTGGCGGGGGGGCGAAGAGACCCAGTACTTC.

The V and J genes are TRBV7-2 and TRBJ2-7; D may match TRBD1 or TRBD2 (6 bases each). The CDR3 consists of 14 residues. In germline, CDR1 is SGHTA, CDR2 FQGNSA. Trimming shortened V by 4 bases and J by 2 bases, and 12 bases separated the two germline ends. The CDR3 bases are TGTGCCAGCAGCTCCCGTAGGGGGGCCTACGAGCAGTACTTC. This codes for CASSSRRGAYEQYF. The full variable domain, in which reference TRBV7-2 and TRBJ2-7 provide the parts outside the CDR3, is GAGVSQSPSNKVTEKGKDVELRCDPISGHTALYWYRQSLGQGLEFLIYFQGNSAPDKSGLPSDRFSAERTGGSVSTLTIQRTQQEDSAVYLCASSSRRGAYEQYFGPGTRLTVT.

The count of this clone is one. The J gene is TRBJ2-5, the V gene TRBV9; D gene ambiguous. The CDR3 contains 13 residues. Germline CDR1 and CDR2: SGDLS and YYNGEE. V was trimmed by 4 bases and J by 3 bases, leaving 10 bases between them. CDR3 DNA sequence: TGTGCCAGCAGCCCTTTGTTTGAAGAGACCCAGTACTTC. Its protein is CASSPLFEETQYF. Combining the CDR3 with reference TRBV9 and TRBJ2-5 gives the whole variable domain DSGVTQTPKHLITATGQRVTLRCSPRSGDLSVYWYQQSLDQGLQFLIQYYNGEERAKGNILERFSAQQFPDLHSELNLSSLELGDSALYFCASSPLFEETQYFGPGTRLLVL.

The V and J genes are TRBV30 and TRBJ1-5; D ambiguous. The germline V and J ends were trimmed by 5 bases and 6 bases, with 11 bases remaining between them. The CDR3 is made up of 12 amino acids. Germline loops: CDR1 GTSNPN, CDR2 SVGIG (reference sequence). CDR3 nucleotides: TGTGCCTGGGGGCGGGCGGGTCAGCCCCAGCATTTT. This translates into CAWGRAGQPQHF. The full variable domain, in which reference TRBV30 and TRBJ1-5 provide the parts outside the CDR3, is SQTIHQWPATLVQPVGSPLSLECTVEGTSNPNLYWYRQAAGRGLQLLFYSVGIGQISSEVPQNLSASRPQDRQFILSSKKLLLSDSGFYLCAWGRAGQPQHFGDGTRLSIL.

This chain joins TRBV5-1 and TRBJ2-7, with TRBD2 identical over 11 bases. Germline V lookup: CDR1 SGHRS, CDR2 YFSETQ. V lost 0 bases to trimming and J lost 3 bases; unmatched junction nucleotides: 2. The length of the CDR3 is 15 residues. CDR3 residues: CASSLGGTSGYEQYF. The DNA of the CDR3 is TGCGCCAGCAGCTTGGGCGGGACTAGCGGCTACGAGCAGTACTTC.

The V gene is TRBV19, the J gene TRBJ2-6, with D possibly being TRBD1 or TRBD2 (5 bases each). Germline V gene data show CDR1 as LNHDA and CDR2 as SQIVND (reference sequence). V lost 5 bases to trimming and J lost 0 bases, with 20 bases between them. This CDR3 region has 19 residues. The CDR3 region has the DNA TGTGCCAGTAGTGGGATCCCGGGGCCGAGGGACTCTGGGGCCAACGTCCTGACTTTC. Translated: CASSGIPGPRDSGANVLTF.

The chain combines TRBV19 with TRBJ1-2; possibly TRBD1 for D (5 bases). CDR1 is LNHDA and CDR2 is SQIVND in the germline V gene (reference sequence). The CDR3 covers 15 residues. V gave up 4 bases and J gave up 5 bases, with 17 bases separating them. CDR3 DNA: TGTGCCAGTAGTAAGGTCGAGCCGGGGACGTATGGCTACACCTTC. It encodes CASSKVEPGTYGYTF.

The chain employs TRBV10-3 and TRBJ1-2; perhaps TRBD1 as D (6 bases). V was trimmed by 4 bases and J by 0 bases, leaving 15 bases between them. CDR3 size: 16 residues. The germline V gene has CDR1 ENHRY and CDR2 SYGVKD. The CDR3: CAISGLGDTSNYGYTF. CDR3 coding DNA: TGTGCCATCAGTGGTTTGGGGGACACCTCTAACTATGGCTACACCTTC.

This clone has just one count. The chain links TRBV5-1 to TRBJ2-7; D not resolved. This CDR3 comprises 11 residues. The germline V gene has CDR1 SGHRS and CDR2 YFSETQ. V lost 2 bases, J lost 5 bases, and 5 bases lay in between. CDR3 region: CASSFSNEQYF. In nucleotides, the CDR3 is TGCGCCAGCAGCTTTTCGAACGAGCAGTACTTC.

Details on this clone: It is unclear where the CDR3 begins or ends on the DNA, so no DNA is shown, and the CDR3 is as TCRdb lists it. The CDR3 here is CASSTSGRSYNSPLHF. This chain uses TRBV7-9 with TRBJ1-6. From germline, CDR1 is SEHNR and CDR2 FQNEAQ (reference sequence). The CDR3 length equals 16 residues, ends included.

The genes are TRBV7-2 and TRBJ1-2; the D gene is possibly TRBD1 (5 bases). The CDR3 is made up of 14 amino acids. V was cut by 0 bases and J by 3 bases, with 8 bases left in between. Germline assignment: CDR1 SGHTA and CDR2 FQGNSA. CDR3 region: CASSLAGVDYGYTF. The CDR3 DNA is TGTGCCAGCAGCTTAGCAGGGGTGGACTATGGCTACACCTTC.

CDR3 in amino acids: CASSGRMDGGYTF. The CDR3 DNA sequence: TGTGCCAGCAGCGGAAGGATGGACGGCGGCTACACCTTC. The rearrangement joins TRBV9 to TRBJ1-2; D is unresolved. Trimming shortened V by 3 bases and J by 8 bases, and 14 bases separated the two germline ends. The CDR3 consists of 13 residues. Germline V lookup: CDR1 SGDLS, CDR2 YYNGEE. Drawing the rest from reference TRBV9 and TRBJ1-2, the complete variable domain is DSGVTQTPKHLITATGQRVTLRCSPRSGDLSVYWYQQSLDQGLQFLIQYYNGEERAKGNILERFSAQQFPDLHSELNLSSLELGDSALYFCASSGRMDGGYTFGSGTRLTVV.

V and J are TRBV21-1 and TRBJ1-1. TRBV21-1 is assigned pseudogene status. There are 13 residues in the CDR3. The CDR3: CASSRGFRTEAFF. The CDR3 bases are TGTGCCAGCAGCAGGGGATTCAGGACTGAAGCTTTCTTT.

The V and J genes are TRBV27 and TRBJ1-4, with unresolved D. CDR3 length: 13 residues. Germline CDR1 reads MNHEY; CDR2 reads SMNVEV (reference sequence). Trimming took off 3 bases at V and 6 bases at J, with 8 bases between the two ends. The CDR3 DNA sequence: TGTGCCAGCAGTTTTCGGCCGGATGAAAAACTGTTTTTT. Translation: CASSFRPDEKLFF.

J is TRBJ2-1 and V is TRBV3-1 (or the pseudogene TRBV3-2); TRBD2 matches at 9 bases. The V gene's germline CDR1 is LGHDT and CDR2 YNNKEL (reference sequence). The CDR3 is made up of 16 amino acids. V shed 3 bases, J shed 4 bases, and the junction held 7 bases outside the gene matches. In nucleotides, the CDR3 is TGTGCCAGCAGCCATATAGCGGGGGTTAGATACAATGAGCAGTTCTTC. Translation: CASSHIAGVRYNEQFF.

The J gene is TRBJ2-2, the V gene TRBV7-2; D is uncertain. V lost 5 bases, J lost 4 bases, and 11 bases lay in between. The CDR3 is 14 residues long. The V gene's germline CDR1 is SGHTA and CDR2 FQGNSA. The CDR3 reads CASSQEVITGELFF. The CDR3 DNA reads as TGTGCCAGCAGCCAGGAAGTCATCACCGGGGAGCTGTTTTTT.

The chain combines TRBV19 with TRBJ1-6; D possibly corresponds to TRBD1 (6 bases). V was clipped by 3 bases and J by 10 bases, with 16 bases between them. CDR1 and CDR2 from the germline V gene are LNHDA and SQIVND (reference sequence). This CDR3 is 15 amino acids long. The CDR3 nucleotides are TGTGCCAGTAGTATTGGACAGACGGGGAGGTCACCCCTCCACTTT. This encodes CASSIGQTGRSPLHF.

V and J are TRBV11-3 and TRBJ2-7; D gene unclear. Germline CDR1 is SGHNT and CDR2 is YENEEA. This CDR3 is 13 amino acids long. The germline V and J ends were trimmed by 8 bases and 3 bases, with 14 bases remaining between them. The DNA for the CDR3 is TGTGCCAGCGATTGGGTAAATAGCTACGAGCAGTACTTC. Translation gives CASDWVNSYEQYF.

The CDR3 loop reads CASSHRGQGRSNEKLFF. CDR3 sequence (DNA): TGTGCCAGCAGCCATCGGGGGCAGGGTCGATCTAATGAAAAACTGTTTTTT. V gene TRBV3-1 (or the pseudogene TRBV3-2) combines with J gene TRBJ1-4, with D perhaps TRBD1 (6 bases). CDR3 length equals 17 residues. V lost 3 bases and J lost 3, with 17 bases in between. Germline V gene data show CDR1 as LGHDT and CDR2 as YNNKEL (reference sequence).